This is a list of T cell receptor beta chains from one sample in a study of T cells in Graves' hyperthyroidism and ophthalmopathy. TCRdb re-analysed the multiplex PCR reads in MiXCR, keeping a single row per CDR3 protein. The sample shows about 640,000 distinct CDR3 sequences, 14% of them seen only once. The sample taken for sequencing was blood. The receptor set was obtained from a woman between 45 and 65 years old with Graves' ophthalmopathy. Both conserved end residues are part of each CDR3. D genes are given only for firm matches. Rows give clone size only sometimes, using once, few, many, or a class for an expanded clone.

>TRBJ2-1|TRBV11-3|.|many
CASSRTIKQFF
TGTGCCAGCAGCCGGACTATAAAGCAGTTCTTC
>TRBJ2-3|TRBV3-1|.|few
CASRSRADTQYF
TGTGCCAGCAGGTCTAGAGCAGATACGCAGTATTTT
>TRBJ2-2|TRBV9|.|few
CASSVSKTEENTGELFF
TGTGCCAGCAGCGTATCCAAGACGGAAGAGAACACCGGGGAGCTGTTTTTT
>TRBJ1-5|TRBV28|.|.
CASRLRMGRGNQPQHF
TGTGCCAGCCGTCTTCGAATGGGCAGGGGCAATCAGCCCCAGCATTTT
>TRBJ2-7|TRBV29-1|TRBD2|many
CSVPGTSGAEQYF
TGCAGCGTCCCCGGGACTAGTGGGGCCGAGCAGTACTTC
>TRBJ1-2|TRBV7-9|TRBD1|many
CASSPYAGTGTYGYTF
TGTGCCAGCAGCCCGTACGCCGGGACAGGGACTTATGGCTACACCTTC
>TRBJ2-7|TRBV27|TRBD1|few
CASRPGTASYGQYF
TGTGCCAGCAGACCCGGGACAGCCTCCTACGGGCAGTACTTC
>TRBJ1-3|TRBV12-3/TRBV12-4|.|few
CASSLSGPGNTIYF
TGTGCCAGCAGTTTATCGGGCCCGGGAAACACCATATATTTT
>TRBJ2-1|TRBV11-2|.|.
CASSFSGANYNEQFF
TGTGCCAGCAGCTTTTCCGGCGCTAATTACAATGAGCAGTTCTTC
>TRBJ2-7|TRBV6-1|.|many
CASSDKLPPILAYEQYF
TGTGCCAGCAGTGATAAACTTCCTCCGATACTAGCCTACGAGCAGTACTTC
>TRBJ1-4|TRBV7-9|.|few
CASSLPGRTYEKLFF
TGTGCCAGCAGCTTACCGGGACGGACCTATGAAAAACTGTTTTTT
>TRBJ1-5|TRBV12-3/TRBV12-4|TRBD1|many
CASRGTGNQPQHF
TGTGCCAGCAGGGGGACAGGGAACCAGCCCCAGCATTTT
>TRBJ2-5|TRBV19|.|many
CASSPRRTDQETQYF
TGTGCCAGTAGCCCCCGTAGGACAGACCAAGAGACCCAGTACTTC
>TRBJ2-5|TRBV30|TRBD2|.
CASSGTSGRLSETQYF
TGTGCCTCATCCGGGACTAGCGGGAGGCTTTCAGAGACCCAGTACTTC
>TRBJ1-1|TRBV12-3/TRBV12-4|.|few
CASTSLGGATEAFF
TGTGCCAGCACCTCACTGGGGGGGGCCACTGAAGCTTTCTTT
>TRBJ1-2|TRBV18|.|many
CASSPSVEAFYGYTF
TGTGCCAGCTCACCAAGCGTTGAGGCATTCTATGGCTACACCTTC
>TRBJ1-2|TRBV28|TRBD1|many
CASSSMGQGHTYGYTF
TGTGCCAGCAGTTCAATGGGACAGGGCCACACCTATGGCTACACCTTC
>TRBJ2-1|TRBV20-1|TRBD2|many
CSARPGTRSREQFF
TGCAGTGCTAGGCCCGGGACTAGAAGTCGGGAGCAGTTCTTC
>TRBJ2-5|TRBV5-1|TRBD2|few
CASSAGLAQETQYF
TGCGCCAGCAGCGCGGGACTAGCTCAAGAGACCCAGTACTTC
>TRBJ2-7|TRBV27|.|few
CASRTEVGTYEQYF
TGTGCCAGCAGGACAGAGGTAGGGACCTACGAGCAGTACTTC
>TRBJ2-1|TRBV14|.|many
CASSQVQAGEQFF
TGTGCCAGCAGCCAAGTGCAGGCTGGAGAGCAGTTCTTC
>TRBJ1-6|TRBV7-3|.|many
CASSRTSSYNSPLHF
TGTGCCAGCAGCAGGACTAGCTCCTATAATTCACCCCTCCACTTT
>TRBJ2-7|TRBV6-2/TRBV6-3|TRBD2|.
CASSPGSGIFSEQYF
TGTGCCAGCAGTCCAGGTAGCGGGATCTTCTCCGAGCAGTACTTC
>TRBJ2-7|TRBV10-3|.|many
CAIRPSVKGVEQYF
TGTGCCATCAGGCCTTCGGTGAAGGGTGTCGAGCAGTACTTC
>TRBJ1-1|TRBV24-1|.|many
CATSDQNTEAFF
TGTGCCACCAGTGATCAGAACACTGAAGCTTTCTTT
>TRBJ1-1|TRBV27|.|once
CASSFVGWNTEAFF
TGCGCCAGCAGTTTTGTAGGCTGGAACACTGAAGCTTTCTTT
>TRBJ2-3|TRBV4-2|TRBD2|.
CASSQDVASGNTDTQYF
TGTGCCAGCAGCCAAGATGTGGCTAGCGGAAACACAGATACGCAGTATTTT